These T cell receptor beta chains were read from a single sample in a study of blood T cells in healthy people across ages. TCRdb reprocessed the 5' RACE reads via MiXCR and lists one record per CDR3 protein. The sample has about 670,000 distinct CDR3 sequences, more than 45% seen once; the top ten hold 13%. Sample: blood. These receptors were taken from a woman of 80 years or more in good health. CDR3s include the opening cysteine and the closing phenylalanine or tryptophan. D genes are given only for firm matches. Where a row states a size, it is once, few, many or the class of an expanded clone; other rows omit it.

many TRBJ2-7 - TRBV5-5 CASTFLGDEQYF TGTGCCAGCACCTTTCTAGGGGACGAGCAGTACTTC
once TRBJ2-3 TRBD2 TRBV4-1 CASSPTSGSGTDTQYF TGCGCCAGCAGCCCCACTAGCGGGAGCGGCACAGATACGCAGTATTTT
- TRBJ1-4 - TRBV7-9 CASSLVSRNEKLFF TGTGCCAGCAGCTTAGTGTCCAGAAATGAAAAACTGTTTTTT
many TRBJ1-1 - TRBV29-1 CSATVNTEAFF TGCAGCGCTACAGTGAACACTGAAGCTTTCTTT
- TRBJ1-2 - TRBV29-1 CSVRGQTNYGYTF TGCAGCGTCAGAGGGCAGACAAACTATGGCTACACCTTC
- TRBJ2-3 - TRBV29-1 CSVDRESQFDTQYF TGCAGCGTTGATCGGGAAAGTCAATTTGATACGCAGTATTTT
many TRBJ2-1 - TRBV20-1 CSARALNGGSYNEQFF TGCAGTGCTAGAGCCCTAAACGGGGGTTCCTACAATGAGCAGTTCTTC
- TRBJ1-1 - TRBV29-1 CSASEGYTEAFF TGCAGCGCTTCCGAAGGGTACACTGAAGCTTTCTTT
few TRBJ2-2 - TRBV10-3 CSISGDSHKNTGELFF TGTTCCATCAGTGGAGACTCCCACAAGAACACCGGGGAGCTGTTTTTT
- TRBJ1-2 - TRBV10-3 CAISGLGDYGYTF TGTGCCATCAGTGGATTAGGGGACTATGGCTACACCTTC
many TRBJ2-1 TRBD2 TRBV29-1 CSGLLAGGVGEQFF TGCAGCGGCTTGTTGGCGGGAGGAGTGGGTGAGCAGTTCTTC
few TRBJ2-2 - TRBV7-2 CASSRMAGELFF TGTGCCAGCAGTCGCATGGCCGGGGAGCTGTTTTTT
- TRBJ1-1 - TRBV3-1 CASSQSGWGATEAFF TGTGCCAGCAGCCAGTCAGGATGGGGGGCAACTGAAGCTTTCTTT
- TRBJ1-2 - TRBV5-1 CASSARGTLNYGYTF TGCGCCAGCAGCGCGCGAGGGACCCTCAACTATGGCTACACCTTC
- TRBJ1-2 - TRBV29-1 CSVEGGPYGYTF TGCAGCGTTGAAGGGGGGCCCTATGGCTACACCTTC
- TRBJ2-3 - TRBV5-1 CASSFSGENTDTQYF TGCGCCAGCAGCTTTTCAGGGGAAAACACAGATACGCAGTATTTT
- TRBJ2-7 TRBD1 TRBV19 CASRDRVTYEQYF TGTGCCAGTAGAGACAGGGTCACCTACGAGCAGTACTTC